Sequencing of this T cell receptor (beta chain) was carried out in a study of blood T cell repertoires in COVID-19 (TCRdb year 2020). Regarding the complete study: Samples from collaborators originated in the United States, Italy and Spain and spanned both the acute and convalescent phases of COVID-19. Samples came from the ongoing ImmuneRACE study (first 160 participants) plus 1,254 subjects from 6 global collaborators. Nearly every sample came with metadata listing a de-identified subject ID, COVID-19 status, age in years and sex. Where available, HLA class I and class II types were obtained from metadata supplied by the sample provider rather than from assay-based typing. The prospective study material was composed of cDNA or gDNA derived from T cells, B-cell-depleted T cells, or PBMCs. Subjects who had been exposed to COVID-19, were actively infected with it, or had recovered from it provided the deeply sampled blood TCRbeta repertoires that made up the dataset. The repertoires were made available in a free public database intended to serve as a resource for research on the immune response to SARS-CoV-2.

The collaborating institutions used their own protocols to collect whole blood in K2EDTA tubes. For TCRbeta analysis, collaborator samples were shipped as frozen whole blood, as isolated PBMCs, or as DNA extracted from either sample type. On this clone itself: Its antigen remains unidentified. Base qualities are not recorded, but no much larger clone differs from it by a single base.

The CDR3, from cysteine to phenylalanine, totals 14 residues. The read is trimmed to its CDR3 DNA, 42 bases read in frame from base 1. Sequences MGHRA (CDR1) and YSYEKL (CDR2) are obtained from the germline V gene. After removal of 4 bases from V and 1 base from J, the junction retains 0 bases not matched to a gene. Summary of the overall study and its limitations: The quantity of clinical and demographic metadata differed by source and by participant and was supplied without curation.

TCRbeta CDR3 regions were amplified from genomic DNA by means of the immunoSEQ Assay, a bias-controlled multiplex PCR. As for the original processing: The number of nucleated cells in each sample was estimated from the amplification of reference gene primers within the assay. To quantify the absolute abundance of each unique TCRbeta CDR3 rearrangement, sequence reads were collapsed and filtered. For each sample, productive Simpson clonality was calculated by taking the square root of Simpson's diversity index across productive rearrangements. TCRdb stores this immuneACCESS table with in-frame sequences only. Part of the clones is absent; in the studies checked, under half of the shortfall reflects unresolved V genes, and no reason is known for the rest. From that table come the V and J calls and clone size; the DNA was used to work out D and trimming. The sample yields about 670,000 clones; 70% to 90% were counted once. The ten largest clones add up to more than 0.25% of the sample.

This clonotype originated in a woman aged 18-29 years with acute or convalescent COVID-19. What was sequenced was peripheral blood. The chain uses TRBV4-1 and TRBJ1-5; TRBD1 matches 8 bases in the middle. The CDR3 protein sequence reads: CASSRQGSNQPQHF. The DNA reads as follows: TGCGCCAGCAGCCGACAGGGGAGCAATCAGCCCCAGCATTTT.